This T cell receptor (beta chain) comes out of a study of T cell responses to AZD1222 COVID-19 vaccine. The study, taken as a whole, reports: The breadth and depth of Spike-specific TCRs increased once two AZD1222 doses had been given.

Profiling relied on immunoSEQ multiplex PCR, and the TCRdb table lists in-frame clones only, not all of them. There are about 150,000 clones in the sample; about 91% occur only once, and 2.2% lies in the top ten. Germline V gives CDR1 MNHNS, CDR2 SASEGT. CDR3 size: 19 residues. The V gene end was trimmed by 4 bases and the J gene end by 0 bases; junction bases not matched to a gene: 15. As regards this clone: Its target is not known.

Sequenced material: peripheral blood, taken on day 0 of AZD1222 vaccination. The chain recombines TRBV6-1 with TRBJ1-1; 9 nucleotides agree with TRBD1. This receptor was obtained from an adult in good health. The CDR3 loop is CASSASVGQGGALNTEAFF. CDR3 coding DNA: TGTGCCAGCAGTGCCTCTGTGGGACAGGGTGGGGCCTTGAACACTGAAGCTTTCTTT.